Listed below are T cell receptor beta chains from one sample, sequenced in a study of cytotoxic CD8 clonotypes in ibrutinib-treated CLL. The assay was immunoSEQ multiplex PCR, and TCRdb's table has in-frame clones only and misses some. The table lists 75,000 to 80,000 clones, approximately 82% of them singletons. The material sequenced was PBMCs, taken after 24 months of ibrutinib treatment. These TCRs come from a human donor with chronic lymphocytic leukemia. The CDR3 runs from the conserved cysteine through the conserved F or W. The D gene is left open where the match is weak. The size of a clone is reported for some rows only, either as once, few or many, or as a class for expanded clones.

V gene	clone size	J gene	D gene	CDR3 protein	CDR3 DNA
TRBV13	.	TRBJ2-6	.	CASRPGNSGANVLTF	TGTGCCAGCAGGCCCGGGAATTCTGGGGCCAACGTCCTGACTTTC
TRBV28	.	TRBJ1-1	.	CASSVLTMNTEAFF	TGTGCCAGCAGCGTGCTGACGATGAACACTGAAGCTTTCTTT
TRBV30	once	TRBJ2-2	.	CAWSGGNTGELFF	TGTGCCTGGAGTGGGGGGAACACCGGGGAGCTGTTTTTT
TRBV29-1	.	TRBJ2-1	TRBD2	CSVEAGGYNEQFF	TGCAGCGTTGAGGCGGGAGGCTACAATGAACAGTTCTTC
TRBV9	.	TRBJ2-4	TRBD1	CASSPLTGWNIQYF	TGTGCCAGCAGCCCCTTGACAGGGTGGAACATTCAGTACTTC
TRBV27	.	TRBJ1-4	.	CASSRLGGLEKLFF	TGTGCCAGCAGCCGCCTAGGGGGTCTTGAAAAACTGTTTTTT
TRBV30	few	TRBJ1-1	.	CARTGFMNTEAFF	TGTGCCAGAACAGGGTTCATGAACACTGAAGCTTTCTTT
TRBV7-9	.	TRBJ2-5	TRBD2	CASSFRPSGPETQYF	TGTGCCAGCAGCTTTAGGCCTAGCGGACCGGAGACCCAGTACTTC
TRBV19	.	TRBJ2-2	.	CASTGWGAENTGELFF	TGTGCCAGTACGGGGTGGGGGGCGGAGAACACCGGGGAGCTGTTTTTT
TRBV15	.	TRBJ2-1	TRBD2	CATKWREGPRNEQFF	TGTGCCACCAAATGGCGGGAGGGTCCTAGGAATGAGCAGTTCTTC
TRBV5-1	once	TRBJ2-5	TRBD2	CASSTGLAQLQETQYF	TGCGCCAGCAGCACCGGACTAGCGCAACTGCAAGAGACCCAGTACTTC
TRBV7-9	.	TRBJ2-3	.	CASSLRQGVDTQYF	TGTGCCAGCAGCTTAAGGCAGGGAGTAGATACGCAGTATTTT
TRBV9	.	TRBJ2-1	.	CASSRGQTNNEQFF	TGTGCCAGCAGTCGAGGACAGACCAACAATGAGCAGTTCTTC
TRBV10-3	.	TRBJ2-5	TRBD2	CAISEPAGGTQETQYF	TGTGCCATCAGTGAGCCAGCGGGAGGGACCCAAGAGACCCAGTACTTC
TRBV11-2	.	TRBJ1-3	.	CASSLQLSGNTIYF	TGTGCCAGCAGCTTACAGCTCTCTGGAAACACCATATATTTT
TRBV5-1	.	TRBJ2-1	.	CASSYGQQRNEQFF	TGCGCCAGCAGCTACGGGCAACAAAGGAATGAGCAGTTCTTC
TRBV5-4	.	TRBJ1-2	.	CASSPTSDYGYTF	TGTGCCAGCAGCCCGACAAGCGACTATGGCTACACCTTC
TRBV29-1	.	TRBJ2-5	.	CSVAPGQFGETQYF	TGCAGCGTGGCCCCCGGGCAGTTCGGAGAGACCCAGTACTTC
TRBV19	.	TRBJ2-1	TRBD2	CASVGLAGVEQFF	TGTGCCAGTGTCGGACTAGCGGGTGTTGAGCAGTTCTTC
TRBV10-3	.	TRBJ2-1	.	CAISPSLNEQFF	TGTGCCATCAGCCCGAGCCTGAATGAGCAGTTCTTC
TRBV19	.	TRBJ2-2	TRBD2	CASIRLAGVAGELFF	TGTGCCAGTATTCGACTAGCGGGAGTAGCCGGGGAGCTGTTTTTT
TRBV5-1	once	TRBJ1-4	TRBD1	CASSHGTGQEKLFF	TGCGCCAGCAGCCACGGGACAGGGCAAGAAAAACTGTTTTTT
TRBV5-1	.	TRBJ2-2	.	CASTEGATGELFF	TGCGCCAGCACGGAAGGGGCGACCGGGGAGCTGTTTTTT
TRBV2	.	TRBJ2-5	.	CASSDPLLGTFPAETQYF	TGTGCCAGCAGTGACCCGCTCCTCGGGACGTTCCCCGCAGAGACCCAGTACTTC
TRBV28	.	TRBJ2-7	.	CASSVRGLYEQYF	TGTGCCAGCTCCGTACGGGGTCTCTACGAGCAGTACTTC
TRBV11-2	.	TRBJ2-1	.	CASSLPTRHNEQFF	TGTGCCAGCAGCTTACCGACACGACACAATGAGCAGTTCTTC
TRBV5-1	.	TRBJ1-1	.	CASKGEDGRNTEAFF	TGCGCCAGTAAGGGGGAGGACGGAAGGAACACTGAAGCTTTCTTT
TRBV6-1	.	TRBJ2-2	TRBD2	CASSELVTSGTYTGELFF	TGTGCCAGCAGTGAACTGGTTACTAGCGGAACGTATACCGGGGAGCTGTTTTTT
TRBV19	.	TRBJ2-1	TRBD1	CASRGQGSYNEQFF	TGTGCCAGTAGAGGACAGGGCTCCTACAATGAGCAGTTCTTC
TRBV11-2	few	TRBJ2-5	.	CASSLVGGGRETQYF	TGTGCCAGCAGCTTAGTGGGGGGAGGACGAGAGACCCAGTACTTC
TRBV7-8	.	TRBJ2-7	TRBD1	CASSLGGQGVEQYF	TGTGCCAGCAGCTTAGGGGGACAGGGTGTTGAGCAGTACTTC
TRBV7-7	.	TRBJ2-2	TRBD1	CASSLIGGPHTGELFF	TGTGCTAGCAGCTTAATAGGGGGCCCTCACACCGGGGAGCTGTTTTTT
TRBV30	.	TRBJ2-7	TRBD1	CAWRGTGRAYEQYF	TGTGCCTGGAGGGGGACAGGGAGGGCCTACGAGCAGTACTTC
TRBV6-1	.	TRBJ2-7	.	CASSVFRDFYEQYF	TGTGCCAGCAGTGTTTTCAGGGATTTTTACGAGCAGTACTTC
TRBV6-1	.	TRBJ1-5	.	CASSGPANSNQPQHF	TGTGCCAGCAGCGGACCCGCTAATAGCAATCAGCCCCAGCATTTT
TRBV2	.	TRBJ1-1	.	CASSWWAEENTEAFF	TGTGCCAGCAGTTGGTGGGCCGAGGAAAACACTGAAGCTTTCTTT
TRBV5-1	once	TRBJ2-7	TRBD2	CASSRTGTSLEQYF	TGCGCCAGCAGCCGAACCGGGACTAGTCTCGAGCAGTACTTC
TRBV6-6	.	TRBJ1-2	.	CASSPRDSLIRYGYTF	TGTGCCAGCAGCCCCAGAGACAGTCTCATCCGCTATGGCTACACCTTC
TRBV6-5	.	TRBJ2-5	.	CASSLDQETQYF	TGTGCCAGCAGCCTCGACCAAGAGACCCAGTACTTC
TRBV6-5	.	TRBJ2-1	TRBD2	CASSYSLAETREQFF	TGTGCCAGCAGTTACTCACTAGCGGAAACTCGGGAGCAGTTCTTC
TRBV21-1	.	TRBJ2-3	.	CASSKARGGKDTQYF	TGTGCCAGCAGCAAAGCGCGGGGGGGAAAAGATACGCAGTATTTT
TRBV2	.	TRBJ2-5	TRBD1	CASSLREGGLYF	TGTGCCAGCAGTCTCCGCGAAGGGGGCCTTTACTTC
TRBV2	.	TRBJ1-2	.	CASSDNRELSGYTF	TGTGCCAGCAGTGACAACAGGGAGCTAAGCGGCTACACCTTC
TRBV4-1	few	TRBJ1-1	.	CASSQEPGAGTEAFF	TGCGCCAGCAGCCAAGAGCCGGGAGCGGGCACTGAAGCTTTCTTT
TRBV21-1	.	TRBJ1-3	.	CASSGDRACSGNTIYF	TGTGCCAGCAGCGGGGACAGGGCCTGTTCGGGAAACACCATATATTTT
TRBV28	.	TRBJ2-7	TRBD2	CASSPGTSGTGWSYEQYF	TGTGCCAGCAGCCCCGGGACTAGCGGGACAGGGTGGTCCTACGAGCAGTACTTC
TRBV6-6	once	TRBJ1-2	.	CASSYLREGYGYTF	TGTGCCAGCAGTTACCTGCGGGAGGGGTACGGCTACACCTTC